The 32 T cell receptor beta chains below were found in one sample sequenced in a study of molecular identifiers for immune sequencing clone quantification. TCRdb called the PCR reads again in MiXCR, with one record for every CDR3 protein. The sample contains over 600,000 distinct CDR3 sequences, 15% to 20% of which appear only once. The specimen was naive CD8+ T cells from blood, with Jurkat cell RNA spiked in. The subset denotes: FACS-sorted CD8+CD4-CCR7+CD45RA+ naive T cells. These receptors came from a human donor in good health. Some libraries in this study had Jurkat cell RNA spiked in.

This clonotype has ten or more counts. The rearrangement uses TRBV12-3 or TRBV12-4 and TRBJ1-3; unclear D gene. The CDR3 is 15 amino acids. The V end lost 4 bases, the J end lost 0 bases, and 10 bases lay between the germline ends. The CDR3 reads CASSSGVSSGNTIYF. The CDR3 DNA reads as TGTGCCAGCAGTTCCGGGGTGAGCTCTGGAAACACCATATATTTT.

The sample holds many counts of this clonotype. This chain uses TRBV4-1 with TRBJ2-7; D call uncertain. From germline, CDR1 is MGHRA and CDR2 YSYEKL. The germline V and J ends were trimmed by 2 bases and 7 bases, with 6 bases remaining between them. This CDR3 is built from 11 residues. The chain's CDR3 is CASSQLGEQYF. The CDR3 nucleotides read TGCGCCAGCAGCCAATTAGGGGAGCAGTACTTC.

The rearrangement links TRBV4-3 to TRBJ2-2; 8 bases map to TRBD2. The germline CDR1 and CDR2 sequences are LGHNA and YSLEER. There are 14 residues in the CDR3. The V segment lost 0 bases and the J segment 6 bases; nucleotides outside the gene matches: 0. CDR3 bases: TGCGCCAGCAGCCAAGAGCGGGGGGCCGGGGAGCTGTTTTTT. It encodes CASSQERGAGELFF.

This clonotype was picked up many times. The chain carries TRBV7-9 and TRBJ2-7, with D tentatively TRBD1 (5 bases). Germline V CDR1 and CDR2: SEHNR, FQNEAQ (reference sequence). Trimming took off 5 bases at V and 6 bases at J, with 17 bases between the two ends. The CDR3 is 14 residues long. The DNA for the CDR3 is TGTGCCAGCAGCCCACCCGAAGGGGAAGGCGAGCAGTACTTC. Its protein product is CASSPPEGEGEQYF.

The sample holds one count of this clonotype. This CDR3 fails to terminate in the conserved phenylalanine or tryptophan, so it likely reflects a read error. This rearrangement joins TRBV19 to TRBJ2-7, with 9 bases lining up with TRBD1. Germline-derived CDR1 and CDR2 are LNHDA and SQIVND (reference sequence). The CDR3 consists of 15 residues. V trimming: 5 bases; J trimming: 0 bases; junction bases outside the gene matches: 5. The CDR3 is CASSPGQGFSYEQYL. The DNA of the CDR3 is TGTGCCAGTAGTCCCGGACAGGGGTTCTCCTACGAGCAGTACCTC.

This clonotype was seen ten or more times. The chain carries TRBV27 and TRBJ1-2, with D perhaps matching TRBD1 (6 bases). The germline V gene encodes CDR1 MNHEY and CDR2 SMNVEV (reference sequence). V dropped 5 bases and J dropped 6 bases, with 19 bases sitting between them. This CDR3 is 15 amino acids long. The CDR3 DNA sequence: TGTGCCAGCAGTCCTCGAAGGGGGGGCTGGGATGGCTACACCTTC. It yields the protein CASSPRRGGWDGYTF.

This clonotype was recorded a few times. Being one base from a much bigger clone, this may be a read error. The chain employs TRBV7-6 and TRBJ2-5, with TRBD1 identical over 7 bases. Germline CDR1 is SGHVS and CDR2 is FNYEAQ. CDR3 length: 14 amino acids. CDR3 nucleotides: TGTGCCAGCAGGTTCGACAGGGTGCAAGAGACCCAGTGCTTC. It encodes CASRFDRVQETQCF.

The chain couples TRBV4-3 to TRBJ2-7; D remains ambiguous. Between the trimmed V and J ends, which lost 0 bases and 3 bases, there was a span of 15 bases. Germline V lookup: CDR1 LGHNA, CDR2 YSLEER. CDR3 length: 16 amino acids. The CDR3 loop is CASSQDSGSPRYEQYF. CDR3 bases: TGCGCCAGCAGCCAAGATTCCGGCAGCCCCCGCTACGAGCAGTACTTC.

Ten or more counts support this clonotype. V gene TRBV30 combines with J gene TRBJ2-7; 7 bases align to TRBD1. The junction had 8 bases not matched to a gene; V was cut back by 1 base and J by 2 bases. This CDR3 comprises 15 residues. Germline loops: CDR1 GTSNPN, CDR2 SVGIG (reference sequence). CDR3 bases: TGTGCCTGGAGTGCCCAGGACAGGATAACCTACGAGCAGTACTTC. This codes for CAWSAQDRITYEQYF.

This clonotype showed up many times. This chain uses TRBV19 with TRBJ2-1, with a weak D call TRBD1 (5 bases). V was clipped by 2 bases and J by 10 bases, with 18 bases between them. Germline CDR1 LNHDA, CDR2 SQIVND (reference sequence). The CDR3 runs to 15 residues. In nucleotides, the CDR3 is TGTGCCAGTAGTATACCCTCCCAGGGTTTTGGGGAGCAGTTCTTC. Its translation is CASSIPSQGFGEQFF.

As for this clonotype: A much more abundant neighbour one base away suggests this may be a read error. This chain uses TRBV19 with TRBJ1-4; D possibly corresponds to TRBD1 (5 bases). Trimming pared 7 bases from V and 3 bases from J, leaving 15 bases between. This CDR3 has 15 amino acids. The V gene's germline CDR1 is LNHDA and CDR2 SQIVND (reference sequence). CDR3: CASTIGTAANEKLFF. In DNA form, the CDR3 reads TGTGCCAGTACCATTGGGACGGCAGCTAATGAAAAACTGTTTTTT.

The table lists this clonotype with a count of one. This chain links TRBV6-5 with TRBJ2-5; D tentatively fits TRBD1 or TRBD2 (7 bases each). This CDR3 comprises 18 residues. V was shortened by 11 bases and J by 4 bases, with 32 bases between the two germline ends. Germline assignment: CDR1 MNHEY and CDR2 SVGAGI. The CDR3 region is CARPQTGVTLAGVETQYF. The CDR3 nucleotides read TGTGCCCGCCCCCAAACAGGGGTTACCTTGGCGGGAGTAGAGACCCAGTACTTC.

This clonotype has a count of ten or more. This chain uses TRBV11-2 with TRBJ2-5; TRBD2 is a possible D gene (6 bases). Trimming removed 4 bases at V and 14 bases at J, with 14 bases between. CDR1 is SGHAT, CDR2 FQNNGV, per germline. The CDR3 loop spans 11 amino acids. CDR3 in amino acids: CASSSGLLIYF. DNA of the CDR3: TGTGCCAGCAGCTCCGGACTACTGATATACTTC.

There are many counts of this clonotype. The J gene is TRBJ2-3, the V gene TRBV6-5; 8 bases map to TRBD2. CDR3 length: 14 residues. CDR1 is MNHEY and CDR2 is SVGAGI in the germline V gene. The V gene end was trimmed by 4 bases and the J gene end by 4 bases; junction bases not matched to a gene: 4. DNA for the CDR3: TGTGCCAGCAGTTTGGGGACTAGTTCAGATACGCAGTATTTT. Encoded protein: CASSLGTSSDTQYF.

This clonotype has just a few counts. The chain uses TRBV15 and TRBJ1-3; D remains unclear. This CDR3 comprises 15 residues. V lost 5 bases to trimming and J lost 4 bases, with 15 bases between them. Germline V gene sequence: CDR1 LNHNV, CDR2 YYDKDF (reference sequence). CDR3 DNA sequence: TGTGCCACCAGCCAAGCCAAGGGTTTCGGAAACACCATATATTTT. Its translation is CATSQAKGFGNTIYF.

This clonotype appeared a few times. This chain connects TRBV30 to TRBJ1-1, with unresolved D. The CDR3 is 13 amino acids. Germline assignment: CDR1 GTSNPN and CDR2 SVGIG (reference sequence). V was trimmed by 1 base and J by 0 bases, leaving 6 bases between them. CDR3 region: CAWSELLNTEAFF. DNA of the CDR3: TGTGCCTGGAGTGAGCTTCTGAACACTGAAGCTTTCTTT.

The rearrangement links TRBV7-7 to TRBJ2-2; the D gene could be TRBD1 or TRBD2 (6 bases each). Between the trimmed V and J ends, which lost 5 bases and 6 bases, there was a span of 25 bases. The CDR3 contains 18 residues. Germline values: CDR1 SSHAT, CDR2 FNYEAQ (reference sequence). This CDR3 is CASSQLAGGAGIAGELFF. The CDR3 DNA sequence: TGTGCCAGCAGCCAACTTGCCGGGGGCGCGGGAATCGCCGGGGAGCTGTTTTTT.

This clonotype was detected many times. The chain recombines TRBV7-2 with TRBJ1-4; maybe TRBD1 (5 bases). Trimming shortened V by 4 bases and J by 6 bases, and 12 bases separated the two germline ends. The CDR3 runs 14 residues. The V gene's germline CDR1 is SGHTA and CDR2 FQGNSA. In DNA, the CDR3 is TGTGCCAGCAGCTCAAACAGGATGGATGAAAAACTGTTTTTT. Translation gives CASSSNRMDEKLFF.

At least ten counts were recorded for this clonotype. This chain uses TRBV13 with TRBJ2-3; tentatively, D is TRBD2 (5 bases). Trimming cost V 8 bases and J 0 bases, with 15 bases left between them. Germline V gene data show CDR1 as PRHDT and CDR2 as FYEKMQ (reference sequence). The length of the CDR3 is 15 residues. Here the CDR3 DNA reads TGTGCCAGCTTGCGGGCCGTAGACAGCACAGATACGCAGTATTTT. This codes for CASLRAVDSTDTQYF.

This clonotype was seen at least ten times. The chain couples TRBV24-1 to TRBJ2-2; no reliable D call. The germline gives CDR1 KGHDR, CDR2 SFDVKD. V was clipped by 3 bases and J by 6 bases, with 22 bases between them. This CDR3 comprises 18 residues. CDR3 coding DNA: TGTGCCACCAGTGATGGCGGCCCTTCCCGATCGCACGCCGGGGAGCTGTTTTTT. Protein sequence: CATSDGGPSRSHAGELFF.

This clonotype was found many times. The rearrangement links TRBV7-9 to TRBJ2-3; 9 bases agree with TRBD1. The germline CDR1 and CDR2 sequences are SEHNR and FQNEAQ (reference sequence). The CDR3 runs 15 residues. J gave up 6 bases and V 4 bases, and 8 bases lay outside the gene matches. DNA of the CDR3: TGTGCCAGCAGCTCTAACACCGGGACAGGGGATACGCAGTATTTT. Amino acids: CASSSNTGTGDTQYF.

The rearrangement uses TRBV4-3 and TRBJ2-7, with 7 bases fitting TRBD1. CDR1 and CDR2 from the germline V gene are LGHNA and YSLEER. V lost 6 bases, J lost 6 bases, and 11 bases stayed unmatched. This CDR3 is built from 14 residues. CDR3: CASSPTGASGEQYF. As DNA, the CDR3 is TGCGCCAGCAGTCCTACAGGGGCCTCGGGCGAGCAGTACTTC.

V gene TRBV6-5 combines with J gene TRBJ1-1; a weak D match, TRBD1 (6 bases). This CDR3 spans 21 amino acids. V gave up 5 bases and J gave up 4 bases, with 35 bases separating them. The germline CDR1 and CDR2 sequences are MNHEY and SVGAGI. The CDR3 loop is CASSHRKGYCGDGGSGTEAFF. The CDR3 nucleotides read TGTGCCAGCAGTCACCGTAAAGGTTATTGTGGGGACGGGGGCAGTGGCACTGAAGCTTTCTTT.

The chain combines TRBV9 with TRBJ2-7; D may be TRBD1 (6 bases). This CDR3 contains 14 residues. Germline loops: CDR1 SGDLS, CDR2 YYNGEE. V was trimmed by 5 bases and J by 2 bases, leaving 14 bases between them. Here the CDR3 DNA reads TGTGCCAGCAGTACTACAGGGAACCCCTACGAGCAGTACTTC. Its protein product is CASSTTGNPYEQYF.

This clonotype was found a few times. The chain links TRBV6-2 or TRBV6-3 to TRBJ2-1, with D perhaps TRBD1 (6 bases). Germline loops: CDR1 MNHEY, CDR2 SVGEGT. V was clipped by 2 bases and J by 15 bases, with 14 bases between them. The length of the CDR3 is 12 residues. The CDR3 bases are TGTGCCAGCAGTTACGGACAGTTACTTAGGTTCTTC. Its translation is CASSYGQLLRFF.

This clonotype was picked up many times. A junction boundary mismatches the germline segment, possibly from a read error. This chain uses TRBV12-3 or TRBV12-4 with TRBJ1-5; the D gene is possibly TRBD1 (6 bases). CDR3 length: 13 residues. DNA for the CDR3: TGTGCCAGCAGTTCCGGACAGCATCAACCCCAGCATTTT. It is translated as CASSSGQHQPQHF.

This clonotype was recorded many times. V gene TRBV12-3 or TRBV12-4 combines with J gene TRBJ1-2; D gene ambiguous. V was clipped by 3 bases and J by 4 bases, with 9 bases between them. This CDR3 spans 13 amino acids. In DNA form, the CDR3 reads TGTGCCAGCAGTTTGACACCCGTCTATGGCTACACCTTC. Translating it yields CASSLTPVYGYTF.

V and J are TRBV11-2 and TRBJ1-6; D gene uncertain. Germline V gives CDR1 SGHAT, CDR2 FQNNGV. Deletions cut 9 bases from V and 1 base from J, with 16 bases between. The CDR3 covers 16 residues. CDR3 amino acids: CARIEGRFSYNSPLHF. The CDR3 DNA is TGTGCCAGAATCGAGGGCAGGTTTTCCTATAATTCACCCCTCCACTTT. The full variable domain, in which reference TRBV11-2 and TRBJ1-6 provide the parts outside the CDR3, is EAGVAQSPRYKIIEKRQSVAFWCNPISGHATLYWYQQILGQGPKLLIQFQNNGVVDDSQLPKDRFSAERLKGVDSTLKIQPAKLEDSAVYLCARIEGRFSYNSPLHFGNGTRLTVT.

This chain connects TRBV7-9 to TRBJ2-1; tentatively, D is TRBD1 (6 bases). CDR3 length: 16 amino acids. Trimming removed 3 bases from V and 3 bases from J, with 15 bases in between. Germline values: CDR1 SEHNR, CDR2 FQNEAQ (reference sequence). Here the CDR3 reads CASSLTGTNIYNEQFF. The CDR3 DNA is TGTGCCAGCAGCTTGACCGGGACAAACATCTACAATGAGCAGTTCTTC. Full variable domain (outside the CDR3, taken from reference TRBV7-9 and TRBJ2-1): DTGVSQNPRHKITKRGQNVTFRCDPISEHNRLYWYRQTLGQGPEFLTYFQNEAQLEKSRLLSDRFSAERPKGSFSTLEIQRTEQGDSAMYLCASSLTGTNIYNEQFFGPGTRLTVL.

Only a few counts were recorded for this clonotype. This rearrangement joins TRBV28 to TRBJ2-7, with 11 bases fitting TRBD1. Germline CDR1 MDHEN, CDR2 SYDVKM. Germline trimming cut 11 bases from V and 2 bases from J; bases unmatched to any gene: 11. The length of the CDR3 is 15 residues. CDR3 sequence (DNA): TGTGCCGGGGAATATCCGGGACAGGGGGCCTACGAGCAGTACTTC. It encodes CAGEYPGQGAYEQYF.

This clonotype was picked up many times. The chain has TRBV4-1 and TRBJ2-5; D is unclear. V shed 0 bases and J shed 3 bases, with 8 bases lying between them. The germline V gene encodes CDR1 MGHRA and CDR2 YSYEKL. The CDR3 is made up of 14 amino acids. The CDR3 DNA follows: TGCGCCAGCAGCCAAGATATCGGCGAAGAGACCCAGTACTTC. Translation: CASSQDIGEETQYF.

This clonotype was counted many times. This chain links TRBV18 with TRBJ2-5; D gene uncertain. The V and J ends lost 1 base and 9 bases respectively, with 9 bases between them. The CDR3 has 12 residues. Germline CDR1 KGHSH, CDR2 LQKENI. The DNA for the CDR3 is TGTGCCAGCTCACCACAGGTTCTGGCCCAGTACTTC. It yields the protein CASSPQVLAQYF.